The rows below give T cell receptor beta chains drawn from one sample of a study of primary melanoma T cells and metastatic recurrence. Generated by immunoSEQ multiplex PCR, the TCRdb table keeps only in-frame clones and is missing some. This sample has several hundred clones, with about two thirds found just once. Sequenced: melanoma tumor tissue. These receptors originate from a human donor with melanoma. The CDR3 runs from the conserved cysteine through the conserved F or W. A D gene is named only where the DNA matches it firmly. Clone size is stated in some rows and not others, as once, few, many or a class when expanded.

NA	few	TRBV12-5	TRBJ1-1	TGTGCCAGCACCCACGGGAGCGGGATGGGCACTGAAGCTTTCTTT	CASTHGSGMGTEAFF
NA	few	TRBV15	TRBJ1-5	TGTGCTACCAGCCTCCGCACAGTCGGGGGTCAGCCCCAGCATTTT	CATSLRTVGGQPQHF
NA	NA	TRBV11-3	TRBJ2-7	TGTGCCAGCAGCTTGTACCGGGACGGGACCTACGAGCAGTACTTC	CASSLYRDGTYEQYF
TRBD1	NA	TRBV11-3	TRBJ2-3	TGTGCCAGCAGCCCCCCTGGGACAGGAGCTACGGATACGCAGTATTTT	CASSPPGTGATDTQYF
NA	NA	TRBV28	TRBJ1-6	TGTGCCAGCAGTCTGTTTGGTTCACCCCTCCACTTT	CASSLFGSPLHF
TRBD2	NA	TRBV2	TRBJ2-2	TGTGCCAGCAGCGTAGGGGCTAGCGGGACCGGGGAGCTGTTTTTT	CASSVGASGTGELFF
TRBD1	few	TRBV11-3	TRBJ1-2	TGTGCCAGCAGCTCAGGGACAGAAGGAGGCGGCTACACCTTC	CASSSGTEGGGYTF
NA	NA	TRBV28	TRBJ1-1	TGTGCCAGCAGTTTAGGAAGGATTTCCGAAGCTTTCTTT	CASSLGRISEAFF
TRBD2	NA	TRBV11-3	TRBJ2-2	TGTGCCAGCAGCTTACACCGGGACTACAATACCGGGGAGCTGTTTTTT	CASSLHRDYNTGELFF
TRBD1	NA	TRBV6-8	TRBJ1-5	TGTGCCAGCAGTCCCAGGGGGCATCAGCCCCAGCATTTT	CASSPRGHQPQHF
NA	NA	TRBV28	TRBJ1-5	TGTGCCAGCAAAGGACGGAGGATGGACAATCAGCCCCAGCATTTT	CASKGRRMDNQPQHF
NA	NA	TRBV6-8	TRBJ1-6	TGTGCCAGCAGCCCCGGGACGAAGAGTTCACCCCTCCACTTT	CASSPGTKSSPLHF
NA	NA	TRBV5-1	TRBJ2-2	TGCGCCAGCGCTACCGGGACACAAAACACCGGGGAGCTGTTTTTT	CASATGTQNTGELFF
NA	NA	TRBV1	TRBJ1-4	TGCGCCAGCAGCCAAGTAGGGACAGGGCCTGAAAAACTGTTTTTT	CASSQVGTGPEKLFF
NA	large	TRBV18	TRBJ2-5	TGTGCCAGCTCACCGACTCAGGCGACCCAGTACTTC	CASSPTQATQYF
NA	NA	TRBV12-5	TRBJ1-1	TGTGCCAGCACCTCCAGCGTAGTCGACACTGAAGCTTTCTTT	CASTSSVVDTEAFF
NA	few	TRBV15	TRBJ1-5	TGTGCCACCAGCCCCCGCACAGTCGGGGGTCAGCCCCAGCATTTT	CATSPRTVGGQPQHF
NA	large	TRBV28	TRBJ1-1	TGTGCCAGCCAAACGGTTACGATGGACAGCCACACTGAAGCTTTCTTT	CASQTVTMDSHTEAFF
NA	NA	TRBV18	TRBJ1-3	TGTGCCAGCTCACTACAGGGTACCTCTTCTGGAAACACCATATATTTT	CASSLQGTSSGNTIYF
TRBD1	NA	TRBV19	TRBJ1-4	TGTGCCAGTATGTCGCAGGGGGCGCTTTCCATGGACCTAAATGAAAAACTGTTTTTT	CASMSQGALSMDLNEKLFF
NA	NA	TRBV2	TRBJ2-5	TGTGCCAGCAGTGAACCAGTGGAGACCCAGTACTTC	CASSEPVETQYF
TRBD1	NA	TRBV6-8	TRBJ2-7	TGTGCCAGCGGGAGACAGGGGGGCAGCTACGAGCAGTACTTC	CASGRQGGSYEQYF
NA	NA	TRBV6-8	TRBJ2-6	TGTGTCAGCAGTGAGGGCTCTGGGGCCAACGTCCTGACTTTC	CVSSEGSGANVLTF
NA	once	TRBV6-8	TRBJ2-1	TGTGCCAGCAGTATCCGGAGCTCCTACAATGAGCAGTTCTTC	CASSIRSSYNEQFF
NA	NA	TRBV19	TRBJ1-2	TGTGCCAGTAGCTATGGCAGCAACTATGGCTACACCTTC	CASSYGSNYGYTF
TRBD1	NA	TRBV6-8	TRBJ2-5	TGTGCCGGCGCCTGGACAGGGATGGAGACCCAGTACTTC	CAGAWTGMETQYF
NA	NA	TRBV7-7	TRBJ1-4	TGTGCCAGCAGCTTAGAGACAGCCTTTAATGAAAAACTGTTTTTT	CASSLETAFNEKLFF
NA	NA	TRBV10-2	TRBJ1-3	TGCGCCAGCACCCGGGGGGGGGATGGCTCTGGAAACACCATATATTTT	CASTRGGDGSGNTIYF
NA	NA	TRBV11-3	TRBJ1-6	TGTGCCAGCAGGGGGTCCGGGTTTACTAATTCACCCCTCCACTTT	CASRGSGFTNSPLHF
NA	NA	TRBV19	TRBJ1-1	TGTGCCAGTAGCCCAATGGGGAACACTGAAGCTTTCTTT	CASSPMGNTEAFF
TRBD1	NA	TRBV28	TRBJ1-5	TGTGCCAGCAGGGAGGGGGCTCGAAATCAGCCCCAGCATTTT	CASREGARNQPQHF
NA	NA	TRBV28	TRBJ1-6	TGTGCCAGTAACCAGTTCTATAATTCACCCCTCCACTTT	CASNQFYNSPLHF
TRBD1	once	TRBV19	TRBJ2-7	TGTGCCAGTAGTATCCGCTTCCCCCCCCAGGGGGACCCATACGAGCAGTACTTC	CASSIRFPPQGDPYEQYF
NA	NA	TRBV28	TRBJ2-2	TGTGCCAGCAATCTAGAAACCGCGAACACCGGGGAGCTGTTTTTT	CASNLETANTGELFF
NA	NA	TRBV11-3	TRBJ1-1	TGTGCCAGCAGCTTACGGGCCATGAACACTGAAGCTTTCTTT	CASSLRAMNTEAFF
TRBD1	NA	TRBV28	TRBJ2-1	TGTGCCAGCAGTACCCCGGGACAGGGAAGGGAGAATGAGCAGTTCTTC	CASSTPGQGRENEQFF